This T cell receptor beta chain was documented in a study of blood T cell repertoires in COVID-19. About the study: Material from acute and convalescent COVID-19 was sourced from the United States, Italy and Spain.

Participant reports of clinical history set cohort assignment. J lost 5 bases, V lost 0 bases, and 18 bases had no gene match. The CDR3 sequence is 19 residues long. Germline CDR1 and CDR2: LNHNV and YYDKDF (reference sequence). In the authors' methods: Reference gene primers were amplified, and this amplification served to estimate nucleated cell counts. TCRdb's copy holds only in-frame clones and misses some; the assay was immunoSEQ multiplex PCR. V and J calls and clone size are given by that table; D and trimming were obtained from the DNA. This table holds over 150,000 clones, about nine tenths found once.

The sample taken for sequencing was PBMCs or T cells enriched from blood (not recorded which). The rearrangement joins TRBV15 to TRBJ2-5; TRBD1 matches at 7 bases. The clonotype comes from a woman between 25 and 40 years old who had recovered from COVID-19. Here the CDR3 reads CATSRDLMGTAHPLETQYF. CDR3 sequence (DNA): TGTGCCACCAGCAGAGATCTGATGGGGACAGCCCACCCTCTTGAGACCCAGTACTTC.